Presented here are 13 T cell receptor beta chains from one specimen sequenced in a study of shared clonotypes between healthy human individuals. Using immunoSEQ multiplex PCR, the repertoire was profiled, and TCRdb retains in-frame clones only, with some absent. The table records approximately 1.1 million clones, around 78% of them present only once. Sequencing input: memory CD4+ T cells from PBMCs. As for subset: CD45RA-negative fraction. Every receptor here comes from a man aged 18 to 30 in good health. Some clones in this sample may be carry-over from other donors' samples.

The genes are TRBV7-2 and TRBJ2-5; the D gene is possibly TRBD2 (6 bases). Germline V CDR1 and CDR2: SGHTA, FQGNSA. The ends were cut back, 5 bases at V and 3 bases at J, with 16 bases in the middle. This CDR3 spans 15 amino acids. The CDR3: CASSLHGGGEETQYF. The CDR3 DNA follows: TGTGCCAGCAGCCTCCACGGAGGCGGGGAAGAGACCCAGTACTTC.

The CDR3 is CASSHSPRTGGLEQYF. The CDR3, as DNA: TGCGCCAGCAGCCATTCCCCGCGGACAGGGGGCCTCGAGCAGTACTTC. V gene TRBV4-1 combines with J gene TRBJ2-7; TRBD1 matches 11 bases. The length of the CDR3 is 16 residues. J gave up 6 bases and V 3 bases, and 10 bases lay outside the gene matches. CDR1 is MGHRA and CDR2 is YSYEKL in the germline V gene.

DNA of the CDR3: TGCGCCAGCTCGACCCCGGCAGGGGGTTCGAACACTGAAGCTTTCTTT. The encoded protein is CASSTPAGGSNTEAFF. The chain joins TRBV5-1 to TRBJ1-1, with TRBD1 matching over 7 bases. CDR3 length: 16 residues. After removal of 7 bases from V and 1 base from J, the junction contained 13 bases not matched to a gene. Germline lookup yields CDR1 SGHRS and CDR2 YFSETQ.

This clone was seen only once. This chain connects TRBV10-3 to TRBJ2-1, with D maybe TRBD1 (6 bases). CDR1 and CDR2 (germline): ENHRY, SYGVKD. V gave up 7 bases and J gave up 0 bases, with 10 bases separating them. This CDR3 comprises 14 residues. The chain's CDR3 is CAINRGGSYNEQFF. The CDR3 nucleotides read TGTGCCATCAACCGAGGGGGCTCCTACAATGAGCAGTTCTTC.

The chain couples TRBV5-1 to TRBJ1-2; no definite D call. CDR1 and CDR2 from the germline V gene are SGHRS and YFSETQ. There are 11 residues in the CDR3. Deletions cut 4 bases from V and 6 bases from J, with 7 bases between. This CDR3 reads CASSNQDGYTF. CDR3 nucleotides: TGCGCCAGCAGCAATCAGGATGGCTACACCTTC.

V is TRBV4-1 and J is TRBJ2-1; 8 bases align to TRBD2. Germline lookup yields CDR1 MGHRA and CDR2 YSYEKL. This CDR3 has 15 residues. The junction had 9 bases not matched to a gene; V was cut back by 4 bases and J by 7 bases. The CDR3 spells CASSRGLERGNEQFF. The DNA for the CDR3 is TGCGCCAGCAGCCGGGGACTAGAAAGGGGGAATGAGCAGTTCTTC.

The rearrangement uses TRBV28 and TRBJ2-7; the D is unclear. V gave up 6 bases and J gave up 2 bases, with 8 bases separating them. CDR3 size: 12 residues. CDR1 is MDHEN and CDR2 is SYDVKM in the germline V gene. This CDR3 is CASRKDTYEQYF. The CDR3 DNA reads as TGTGCCAGCAGGAAAGACACCTACGAGCAGTACTTC.

This rearrangement joins TRBV30 to TRBJ2-3; 12 nucleotides agree with TRBD1. Germline V gene data show CDR1 as GTSNPN and CDR2 as SVGIG (reference sequence). The CDR3 has 15 amino acids. V shed 3 bases, J shed 6 bases, and the junction held 7 bases outside the gene matches. CDR3 nucleotide sequence: TGTGCCTGGAGCACCGGGACAGGGGGCAGCGATACGCAGTATTTT. This gives the protein CAWSTGTGGSDTQYF.

Note on this clone: Different DNA sequences within this sample yield the same CDR3. The V gene is TRBV7-8, the J gene TRBJ2-1, with unresolved D. V dropped 3 bases and J dropped 0 bases, with 6 bases sitting between them. Germline V gene sequence: CDR1 SGHVS, CDR2 FQNEAQ. The CDR3 extends over 14 amino acids. As DNA, the CDR3 is TGTGCCAGCAGCTTGGATAGCTCCTACAATGAGCAGTTCTTC. This codes for CASSLDSSYNEQFF.

The chain employs TRBV7-6 and TRBJ1-4, with D perhaps matching TRBD1 (5 bases). In germline, CDR1 is SGHVS, CDR2 FNYEAQ. The CDR3 sequence is 15 residues long. With 5 bases removed from V and 2 bases from J, the gap between germline ends came to 12 bases. The CDR3: CASSAQQVTNEKLFF. DNA of the CDR3: TGTGCCAGCAGCGCCCAACAGGTCACTAATGAAAAACTGTTTTTT.

Turning to this clone: A much larger clone lies one base from this, so it may be a read error. The genes are TRBV4-2 and TRBJ1-5; 7 bases match TRBD1. The V gene's germline CDR1 is LGHNA and CDR2 YNFKEQ. V dropped 4 bases and J dropped 2; count of bases not matched to a gene: 2. The CDR3 contains 14 residues. Here the CDR3 DNA reads TGTGCCAGCAGCCCCGGACAGGGCAATCAGCCCCAGCATTTT. Translating gives CASSPGQGNQPQHF.

This chain connects TRBV20-1 to TRBJ1-1; D gene ambiguous. Germline assignment: CDR1 DFQATT and CDR2 SNEGSKA (reference sequence). The CDR3 sequence is 10 residues long. CDR3: CSQAHTEAFF. CDR3 in DNA: TGCAGCCAGGCCCACACTGAAGCTTTCTTT.

V usage is TRBV6-6 and J usage is TRBJ1-2; D uncertain. This CDR3 has 13 amino acids. V was clipped by 5 bases and J by 8 bases, with 15 bases between them. The V gene's germline CDR1 is MNHNY and CDR2 SVGAGI (reference sequence). In DNA, the CDR3 is TGTGCCAGCAGTGGCAAAGTGATGGGGGGCTACACCTTC. It specifies CASSGKVMGGYTF.